Described below is a single T cell receptor (beta chain) sequence and its context. The read is 3 residues too short to cover the CDR3 end, so that end is filled in from the germline J gene. V gave up 3 bases and J gave up 0 bases, with 8 bases separating them. The CDR3 has 14 residues. Germline CDR1 is LNHDA and CDR2 is SQIVND (reference sequence). The data stem from a study of T cells in women clearing cervical HPV infection. Across the whole study: Donors had HPV16-related CIN3 or worse; 2 had invasive cancer.

Libraries were prepared by immunoSEQ multiplex PCR; TCRdb keeps only in-frame clonotypes and omits some of them. This sample's clone table lists 30,000 to 45,000 clones. The gene calls are TRBV19 and TRBJ1-1, with D unresolved. This sequence was found in a woman aged 18 to 69 with a cervical HPV16 infection that either progressed to CIN3+ or cleared (not recorded which). Sequenced input: blood buffy coat. CDR3 bases read: TGTGCCAGTAGTATGCGGCACCTGAACACTGAA. This sequence encodes CASSMRHLNTE. In full, the CDR3 reads CASSMRHLNTEAFF. The whole variable domain, filled in from reference TRBV19 and TRBJ1-1, reads DGGITQSPKYLFRKEGQNVTLSCEQNLNHDAMYWYRQDPGQGLRLIYYSQIVNDFQKGDIAEGYSVSREKKESFPLTVTSAQKNPTAFYLCASSMRHLNTEAFFGQGTRLTVV.